Presented here are 9 T cell receptor beta chains from one specimen sequenced in a study of cytotoxic CD8 clonotypes in ibrutinib-treated CLL. The assay was immunoSEQ multiplex PCR, and TCRdb's table has in-frame clones only and misses some. The repertoire includes 52,000 or so clones, over 65% of them detected once, and 20% sits in the top ten. Source: PBMCs, taken after 24 months of ibrutinib treatment. These receptors came from a human donor with chronic lymphocytic leukemia.

The V gene is TRBV5-1, the J gene TRBJ2-6; 8 bases agree with TRBD1. The CDR3 runs to 21 residues. V lost 0 bases, J lost 1 base, and 15 bases stayed unmatched. Germline loops: CDR1 SGHRS, CDR2 YFSETQ. The CDR3 DNA reads TGCGCCAGCAGCTTGGAGGCAGGGGGCGTTTCTACTAGGTCTGGGGCCAACGTCCTGACTTTC. Its protein product is CASSLEAGGVSTRSGANVLTF.

The gene calls are TRBV4-1 and TRBJ2-1, with TRBD1 matching over 7 bases. CDR3 size: 16 residues. Trimming took 1 base from V and 8 from J; bases not matched to a gene: 11. Germline V CDR1 and CDR2: MGHRA, YSYEKL. The chain's CDR3 is CASSQAGGRGSDEQFF. DNA of the CDR3: TGCGCCAGCAGCCAAGCTGGGGGCAGGGGGTCGGATGAGCAGTTCTTC.

In DNA, the CDR3 is TGTGCCAGCAATCCACTCAGCGGGAGGCAAGAGACCCAGTACTTC. This codes for CASNPLSGRQETQYF. V and J are TRBV6-6 and TRBJ2-5; 9 nucleotides line up with TRBD2. This CDR3 has 15 residues. Germline V gene lookup returns CDR1 MNHNY and CDR2 SVGAGI (reference sequence). Trimming removed 7 bases from V and 2 bases from J; junction bases left unmatched: 8.

The CDR3 nucleotides are TGTGCCAGCAGTTTATGGACAGGCAGCACAGATACGCAGTATTTT. Amino acid sequence: CASSLWTGSTDTQYF. The chain recombines TRBV28 with TRBJ2-3; possibly TRBD1 for D (6 bases). Germline CDR1 MDHEN, CDR2 SYDVKM. This CDR3 has 15 residues. V lost 0 bases, J lost 0 bases, and 7 bases lay in between.

The V gene is TRBV2, the J gene TRBJ1-1, with 7 bases aligning to TRBD1. Trimming took 2 bases from V and 7 from J; bases not matched to a gene: 7. Germline-derived CDR1 and CDR2 are SNHLY and FYNNEI. The CDR3 consists of 14 residues. CDR3 DNA sequence: TGTGCCAGCAGTGAAATAGGGCAGGGGGATGAAGCTTTCTTT. Protein product: CASSEIGQGDEAFF.

This clone was seen many times. This chain links TRBV2 with TRBJ1-5; 8 nucleotides agree with TRBD1. Trimming removed 9 bases from V and 7 bases from J; junction bases left unmatched: 8. This CDR3 is built from 13 residues. Germline V gives CDR1 SNHLY, CDR2 FYNNEI. In DNA, the CDR3 is TGTGCCAGTACCCAGGGGGCATGGCAGCCCCAGCATTTT. Protein sequence: CASTQGAWQPQHF.

CDR3 nucleotides: TGTGCCAGTAGTATCCGATCGGGTGGGAGCTCCTACAATGAGCAGTTCTTC. Encoded protein: CASSIRSGGSSYNEQFF. The chain joins TRBV19 to TRBJ2-1, with a possible D match to TRBD2 (5 bases). There are 17 residues in the CDR3. CDR1 and CDR2 from the germline V gene are LNHDA and SQIVND (reference sequence). V lost 3 bases and J lost 0, with 15 bases in between. The variable domain in full, completed from reference TRBV19 and TRBJ2-1, reads DGGITQSPKYLFRKEGQNVTLSCEQNLNHDAMYWYRQDPGQGLRLIYYSQIVNDFQKGDIAEGYSVSREKKESFPLTVTSAQKNPTAFYLCASSIRSGGSSYNEQFFGPGTRLTVL.

J is TRBJ2-5 and V is TRBV30; 9 nucleotides line up with TRBD1. V dropped 2 bases and J dropped 0; count of bases not matched to a gene: 19. Germline loops: CDR1 GTSNPN, CDR2 SVGIG (reference sequence). The CDR3 covers 20 residues. CDR3 region: CAWSHNIRRGQGGDQETQYF. In nucleotides, the CDR3 is TGTGCCTGGAGTCACAACATCAGGCGGGGACAGGGAGGGGACCAAGAGACCCAGTACTTC.

Only a few counts were recorded for this clone. V gene TRBV5-1 combines with J gene TRBJ2-1; tentatively, D is TRBD1 (6 bases). The CDR3 consists of 14 residues. Germline lookup yields CDR1 SGHRS and CDR2 YFSETQ. Trimming pared 0 bases from V and 6 bases from J, leaving 10 bases between. The CDR3 region is CASSLEGRGNEQFF. In DNA form, the CDR3 reads TGCGCCAGCAGCTTGGAGGGCAGGGGCAATGAGCAGTTCTTC.